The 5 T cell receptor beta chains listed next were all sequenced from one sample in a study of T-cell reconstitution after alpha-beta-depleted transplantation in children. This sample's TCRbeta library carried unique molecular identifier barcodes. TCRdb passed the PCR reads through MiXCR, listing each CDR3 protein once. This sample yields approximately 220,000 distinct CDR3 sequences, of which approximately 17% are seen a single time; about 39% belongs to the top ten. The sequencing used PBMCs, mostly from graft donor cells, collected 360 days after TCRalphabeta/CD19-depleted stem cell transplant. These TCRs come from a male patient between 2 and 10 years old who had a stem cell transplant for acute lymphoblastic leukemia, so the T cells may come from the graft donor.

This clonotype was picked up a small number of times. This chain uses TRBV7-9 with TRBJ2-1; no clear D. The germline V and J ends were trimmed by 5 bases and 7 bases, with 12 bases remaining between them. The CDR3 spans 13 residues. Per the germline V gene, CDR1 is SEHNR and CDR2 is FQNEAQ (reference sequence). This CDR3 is CASSPLVLNEQFF. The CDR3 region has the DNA TGTGCCAGCAGCCCCCTAGTGCTGAATGAGCAGTTCTTC.

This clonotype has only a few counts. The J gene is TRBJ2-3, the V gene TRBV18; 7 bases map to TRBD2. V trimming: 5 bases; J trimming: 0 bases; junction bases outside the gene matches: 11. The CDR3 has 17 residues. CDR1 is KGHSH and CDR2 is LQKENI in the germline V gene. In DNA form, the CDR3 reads TGTGCCAGCTCAACCCTTTTTTGGGACTACAGCACAGATACGCAGTATTTT. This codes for CASSTLFWDYSTDTQYF.

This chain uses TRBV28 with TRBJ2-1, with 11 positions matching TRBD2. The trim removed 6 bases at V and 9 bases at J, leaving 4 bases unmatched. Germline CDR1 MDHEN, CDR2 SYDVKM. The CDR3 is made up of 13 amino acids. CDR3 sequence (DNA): TGTGCCAGCAGGGGTAGCGGGAGGGGTGAGCAGTTCTTC. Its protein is CASRGSGRGEQFF.

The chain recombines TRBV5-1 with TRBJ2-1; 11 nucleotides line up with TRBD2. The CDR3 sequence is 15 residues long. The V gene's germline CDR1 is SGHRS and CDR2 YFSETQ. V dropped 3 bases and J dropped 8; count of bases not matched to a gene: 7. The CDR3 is CASSSVAGGPDEQFF. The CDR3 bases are TGCGCCAGCAGCTCGGTAGCGGGGGGGCCTGATGAGCAGTTCTTC. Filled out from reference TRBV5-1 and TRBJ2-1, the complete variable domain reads KAGVTQTPRYLIKTRGQQVTLSCSPISGHRSVSWYQQTPGQGLQFLFEYFSETQRNKGNFPGRFSGRQFSNSRSEMNVSTLELGDSALYLCASSSVAGGPDEQFFGPGTRLTVL.

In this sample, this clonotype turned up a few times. CDR3 in amino acids: CASRFQSDTEAFF. DNA of the CDR3: TGTGCCAGCAGGTTTCAAAGTGACACTGAAGCTTTCTTT. The rearrangement joins TRBV12-3 or TRBV12-4 to TRBJ1-1, with D unresolved. Trimming pared 6 bases from V and 3 bases from J, leaving 11 bases between. The CDR3 spans 13 residues.